This T cell receptor (beta chain) was documented in a study of CD8 T cells in Susac syndrome. At the level of the study: Active disease was present in about 6 of the sequenced Susac syndrome patients, and remission in roughly 8. At the time of blood draw, patients with Susac syndrome were therapy-naive, receiving corticosteroids, or receiving intravenous immunoglobulin alone. Study conclusions and caveats: The CD4+ T cell repertoires from Susac syndrome exhibited no clonal expansion.

The V end lost 4 bases, the J end lost 8 bases, and 2 bases lay between the germline ends. CDR3 length: 10 amino acids. Germline V lookup: CDR1 MGHDK, CDR2 SYGVNS. Sequencing of TCR beta, carried out with a high-throughput approach, was applied to CD8+ and CD4+ T cells from the blood. RNA in amounts of roughly 0.5 to 1 ug was reverse transcribed with random hexamers. Each CDR3 protein gets one entry after TCRdb re-called the immunoSEQ multiplex PCR reads with MiXCR. This sample has around 230,000 distinct CDR3 sequences, with 96% found just once. This clonotype was detected a few times. The antigen is unknown.

The TCR was taken from a human donor with Susac syndrome. This rearrangement joins TRBV25-1 to TRBJ1-4; D is unresolved. Sequencing used CD4+ T cells from PBMCs. This CDR3 is CASSGEKLFF. CDR3 DNA sequence: TGTGCCAGCAGTGGGGAAAAACTGTTTTTT.